One sample yielded the 16 T cell receptor beta chains listed below, sequenced in a study of early T cells in non-severe SARS-CoV-2 infection. Each CDR3 protein gets one entry after TCRdb re-called the 5' RACE reads with MiXCR. The sample contains tens of thousands of distinct CDR3 sequences, 5% of which appear only once. Sequenced sample: whole blood. The receptor source for this set is an adult who was a healthcare worker with PCR-confirmed SARS-CoV-2 infection or an uninfected control (not recorded which).

This clonotype has a count of ten or more. CDR3 protein: CAATHGNSPLHF. CDR3 DNA: TGTGCCGCCACGCACGGTAATTCACCCCTCCACTTT. The V gene is TRBV6-1, the J gene TRBJ1-6, with D unclear. Trimming shortened V by 11 bases and J by 6 bases, and 11 bases separated the two germline ends. The CDR3 has 12 residues. Germline CDR1 is MNHNS and CDR2 is SASEGT.

The chain links TRBV7-2 to TRBJ1-1; 9 positions match TRBD1. CDR1 is SGHTA and CDR2 is FQGNSA in the germline V gene. V dropped 6 bases and J dropped 5; count of bases not matched to a gene: 10. CDR3 size: 15 residues. DNA of the CDR3: TGTGCCAGCAGTCCTCAGGGACAGGGAGTAACTGAAGCTTTCTTT. Protein product: CASSPQGQGVTEAFF.

This clonotype was seen at least ten times. This chain connects TRBV30 to TRBJ1-3; D remains unclear. Germline V gives CDR1 GTSNPN, CDR2 SVGIG (reference sequence). The CDR3 sequence is 13 residues long. V dropped 4 bases and J dropped 4 bases, with 11 bases sitting between them. In DNA, the CDR3 is TGTGCCTGGACCCCGGCGGGGGGAAACACCATATATTTT. Encoded protein: CAWTPAGGNTIYF. Looking up the rest from reference TRBV30 and TRBJ1-3 gives the full variable domain: SQTIHQWPATLVQPVGSPLSLECTVEGTSNPNLYWYRQAAGRGLQLLFYSVGIGQISSEVPQNLSASRPQDRQFILSSKKLLLSDSGFYLCAWTPAGGNTIYFGEGSWLTVV.

This clonotype was seen more than once but under ten times. V gene TRBV7-2 combines with J gene TRBJ2-4; D gene unclear. Germline CDR1 reads SGHTA; CDR2 reads FQGNSA. There are 12 residues in the CDR3. V was trimmed by 2 bases and J by 6 bases, leaving 5 bases between them. The CDR3 sequence is CASSLWGNIQYF. In nucleotides, the CDR3 is TGTGCCAGCAGCTTATGGGGAAACATTCAGTACTTC.

This clonotype is medium-sized by share. The V and J genes are TRBV5-5 and TRBJ1-1; the D is unclear. There are 15 residues in the CDR3. CDR1 SGHKS and CDR2 YYEKEE come from the germline V gene (reference sequence). The V gene lost 0 bases and the J gene lost 4 bases, with 13 bases spanning the gap. CDR3 coding DNA: TGTGCCAGCAGCTTGGCCCCCGGGTGGGCCACTGAAGCTTTCTTT. This codes for CASSLAPGWATEAFF.

This clonotype was recorded many times. The CDR3 region has the DNA TGTGCCAGCAGTACTACTAGAGGATGGGGGGAGCTGTTTTTT. It yields the protein CASSTTRGWGELFF. The chain couples TRBV28 to TRBJ2-2; D perhaps matches TRBD2 (5 bases). The V gene's germline CDR1 is MDHEN and CDR2 SYDVKM. The germline V and J ends were trimmed by 5 bases and 8 bases, with 15 bases remaining between them. The CDR3 has 14 amino acids.

This clonotype came up many times. The chain links TRBV12-3 or TRBV12-4 to TRBJ2-3; D is undetermined. The CDR3 contains 14 residues. Trimming removed 5 bases from V and 0 bases from J, with 9 bases in between. CDR3 in DNA: TGTGCCAGCAGTCACCCACCTAGCACAGATACGCAGTATTTT. It encodes CASSHPPSTDTQYF.

This clonotype was seen ten or more times. The chain couples TRBV11-2 to TRBJ1-5, with 7 bases matching TRBD1. The V gene end was trimmed by 3 bases and the J gene end by 3 bases; junction bases not matched to a gene: 2. The CDR3 is 14 amino acids. Germline loops: CDR1 SGHAT, CDR2 FQNNGV. This CDR3 is CASSLGTVNQPQHF. CDR3 nucleotide sequence: TGTGCCAGCAGCTTGGGGACAGTCAATCAGCCCCAGCATTTT.

This clonotype came up many times. The chain joins TRBV7-9 to TRBJ1-5, with TRBD1 matching 8 bases. The germline CDR1 and CDR2 sequences are SEHNR and FQNEAQ (reference sequence). The ends lost 0 bases at V and 5 bases at J; junction bases unmatched: 6. The CDR3 has 16 amino acids. As DNA, the CDR3 is TGTGCCAGCAGCTTAGCGATAGGACAGGGCCATCAGCCCCAGCATTTT. Translation: CASSLAIGQGHQPQHF. The full variable domain, its missing parts supplied by reference TRBV7-9 and TRBJ1-5, is DTGVSQNPRHKITKRGQNVTFRCDPISEHNRLYWYRQTLGQGPEFLTYFQNEAQLEKSRLLSDRFSAERPKGSFSTLEIQRTEQGDSAMYLCASSLAIGQGHQPQHFGDGTRLSIL.

In this sample, this clonotype turned up many times. The rearrangement joins TRBV18 to TRBJ2-1; 12 positions agree with TRBD2. Germline V gene data show CDR1 as KGHSH and CDR2 as LQKENI. CDR3 length equals 17 residues. V shed 3 bases and J 4 bases; nucleotides not matched to a gene: 7. CDR3: CASSPVLAGGQYNEQFF. In nucleotides, the CDR3 is TGTGCCAGCTCACCGGTACTAGCGGGGGGACAATACAATGAGCAGTTCTTC. Together with reference TRBV18 and TRBJ2-1, the CDR3 gives the full variable domain: NAGVMQNPRHLVRRRGQEARLRCSPMKGHSHVYWYRQLPEEGLKFMVYLQKENIIDESGMPKERFSAEFPKEGPSILRIQQVVRGDSAAYFCASSPVLAGGQYNEQFFGPGTRLTVL.

Comment on this clonotype: A read error is possible here, since a much larger clone lies one base away. This likely comes from a read error, as the CDR3 has no conserved phenylalanine or tryptophan at its end. The J gene is TRBJ2-3, the V gene TRBV7-9; the match to TRBD2 covers 8 bases. After removal of 8 bases from V and 6 bases from J, the junction contained 10 bases not matched to a gene. CDR1 SEHNR and CDR2 FQNEAQ come from the germline V gene (reference sequence). The CDR3 length is 14 residues. The CDR3 sequence is CASYRRVAGDTQYS. Written as DNA, the CDR3 is TGTGCCAGCTATAGGAGGGTAGCGGGGGATACGCAGTATTCT.

This clonotype was seen many times. The J gene is TRBJ2-1, the V gene TRBV10-1, with TRBD1 identical over 7 bases. The germline gives CDR1 WNHNN, CDR2 SYGVQD (reference sequence). The CDR3 totals 14 residues. Trimming took 0 bases from V and 9 from J; bases not matched to a gene: 5. CDR3 amino acids: CASSESTGSVEQFF. CDR3 DNA sequence: TGCGCCAGCAGTGAGTCGACAGGGTCCGTTGAGCAGTTCTTC.

This clonotype was seen repeatedly, ten times or more. This CDR3 is CATPRVSGGRETQYF. The CDR3 nucleotides are TGTGCCACCCCCCGGGTTAGCGGGGGACGAGAGACCCAGTACTTC. This chain joins TRBV6-9 and TRBJ2-5; 9 positions agree with TRBD2. Germline CDR1 MNHGY, CDR2 SVAAGI. The trim removed 10 bases at V and 4 bases at J, leaving 13 bases unmatched. This CDR3 is 15 amino acids long.

In its sample, this clonotype was seen many times. The gene calls are TRBV4-2 and TRBJ2-2, with D possibly TRBD2 on 6 matching bases. The CDR3 is 16 amino acids. Germline V CDR1 and CDR2: LGHNA, YNFKEQ. V gave up 0 bases and J gave up 3 bases, with 11 bases separating them. This chain's CDR3 is CASSQEPRGYTGELFF. CDR3 DNA: TGTGCCAGCAGCCAAGAACCGCGGGGATACACCGGGGAGCTGTTTTTT.

The chain recombines TRBV20-1 with TRBJ1-4, with 7 nucleotides matching TRBD1. Per germline, CDR1 DFQATT and CDR2 SNEGSKA (reference sequence). V trimming: 6 bases; J trimming: 5 bases; junction bases outside the gene matches: 12. The CDR3 has 15 amino acids. The CDR3 coding sequence is TGCAGTGCGCAGCTTCCGGGACAGTTGAATGAAAAACTGTTTTTT. It yields the protein CSAQLPGQLNEKLFF.

This clonotype showed up many times. This chain uses TRBV28 with TRBJ1-2; 9 nucleotides agree with TRBD1. CDR1 and CDR2 (germline): MDHEN, SYDVKM. Trimming cost V 5 bases and J 8 bases; bases outside gene matches: 6. CDR3 length: 13 amino acids. The CDR3 coding sequence is TGTGCCAGCAGTGGGGACAGGGCGAGGGGCTACACCTTC. It codes for CASSGDRARGYTF.